Shown below are 4 T cell receptor beta chains from a single sample sequenced in a study of control samples from healthy donors and cancer patients (TCRdb year 2020). The library was generated by the immunoSEQ multiplex PCR assay. TCRdb took over this immuneACCESS table, retaining in-frame rearrangements with V and J assigned. Such tables are incomplete; in checked studies, under half of the missing clones stem from an unresolved V gene, and the remainder is unexplained. This sample lists around 130,000 clones; just under 95% were detected once. In total, the top ten clones hold less than 4% of the sample. Sequencing was done on a sample of blood. These receptors all stem from a man aged 25 to 40 in good health.

The rearrangement joins TRBV5-1 to TRBJ1-4, with 9 bases lining up with TRBD1. Looked up from germline, CDR1 is SGHRS and CDR2 is YFSETQ. The length of the CDR3 is 15 residues. The ends lost 0 bases at V and 7 bases at J; junction bases unmatched: 4. DNA of the CDR3: TGCGCCAGCAGCTTGGTTACAGGGGGCGGTGAAAAACTGTTTTTT. It is translated as CASSLVTGGGEKLFF.

This clone was recorded a few times. The chain combines TRBV6-5 with TRBJ1-2; tentative D call: TRBD1 (5 bases). V lost 5 bases and J 8 bases, leaving 18 bases between the germline ends. The CDR3 loop spans 14 amino acids. Germline CDR1 MNHEY, CDR2 SVGAGI. CDR3 DNA: TGTGCCAGCAGTCGCGACAGCCCTTCGGGGGGCTACACCTTC. Amino acid sequence: CASSRDSPSGGYTF.

The V gene is TRBV6-2 or TRBV6-3, the J gene TRBJ1-2; 8 nucleotides line up with TRBD1. V lost 5 bases and J lost 4; bases outside the gene matches: 6. Germline CDR1 is MNHEY and CDR2 is SVGEGT. This CDR3 region has 14 residues. In DNA form, the CDR3 reads TGTGCCAGCAGTCGGACAGGGAGGAGCTATGGCTACACCTTC. Translation: CASSRTGRSYGYTF.

J is TRBJ2-7 and V is TRBV10-3; a possible D gene is TRBD1 (5 bases). Germline V gene sequence: CDR1 ENHRY, CDR2 SYGVKD. The V end lost 6 bases, the J end lost 1 base, and 7 bases lay between the germline ends. This CDR3 comprises 12 residues. The CDR3 reads CAISRVSYEQYF. CDR3 in DNA: TGTGCCATCAGCAGGGTTTCCTACGAGCAGTACTTC.